These 10 T cell receptor beta chains share one sample of origin, sequenced in a study of blood T cell repertoires in COVID-19. Sequencing used immunoSEQ multiplex PCR; TCRdb keeps in-frame clones, though not all of them. The sample has about 110,000 clones, about 70% seen once; the top ten hold 6% to 8.5%. Sequences were obtained from peripheral blood. The receptors were gathered from a woman aged 55 to 70 with acute or convalescent COVID-19.

This rearrangement joins TRBV24-1 to TRBJ1-4, with a possible D match to TRBD1 (5 bases). The CDR3 spans 13 residues. V gave up 5 bases and J gave up 8 bases, with 11 bases separating them. CDR1 is KGHDR and CDR2 is SFDVKD in the germline V gene. The CDR3 reads CATSASGKEKLFF. CDR3 nucleotides: TGTGCCACCAGTGCATCAGGGAAAGAAAAACTGTTTTTT.

J is TRBJ1-4 and V is TRBV7-3, with no clear D. Per germline, CDR1 SGHTA and CDR2 FQGTGA. Deletions cut 3 bases from V and 7 bases from J, with 9 bases between. The CDR3 runs 13 residues. CDR3: CASSLGGGEKLFF. DNA for the CDR3: TGTGCCAGCAGCTTGGGAGGAGGTGAAAAACTGTTTTTT.

This clone was counted between two and nine times. This chain links TRBV28 with TRBJ1-1; 8 positions agree with TRBD1. This CDR3 is built from 15 residues. The ends lost 3 bases at V and 5 bases at J; junction bases unmatched: 8. From germline, CDR1 is MDHEN and CDR2 SYDVKM. The CDR3 loop is CASSFSRQGRTEAFF. As DNA, the CDR3 is TGTGCCAGCAGTTTTTCCCGACAGGGGAGGACTGAAGCTTTCTTT. Full variable domain (missing parts from reference TRBV28 and TRBJ1-1): DVKVTQSSRYLVKRTGEKVFLECVQDMDHENMFWYRQDPGLGLRLIYFSYDVKMKEKGDIPEGYSVSREKKERFSLILESASTNQTSMYLCASSFSRQGRTEAFFGQGTRLTVV.

J is TRBJ1-1 and V is TRBV7-2; a weak D match, TRBD1 (6 bases). Trimming shortened V by 5 bases and J by 9 bases, and 25 bases separated the two germline ends. The CDR3 is 16 amino acids. CDR1 SGHTA and CDR2 FQGNSA come from the germline V gene. CDR3 residues: CASSPAGGQGLKKAFF. CDR3 DNA: TGTGCCAGCAGCCCGGCGGGGGGGCAGGGGCTCAAGAAAGCTTTCTTT.

The chain combines TRBV19 with TRBJ1-1, with no clear D. Trimming removed 3 bases from V and 1 base from J, with 12 bases in between. This CDR3 has 15 residues. Germline V gene lookup returns CDR1 LNHDA and CDR2 SQIVND (reference sequence). The CDR3 is CASSILGPGNTEAFF. CDR3 bases: TGTGCCAGTAGTATCTTGGGTCCGGGGAACACTGAAGCTTTCTTT.

V and J are TRBV10-3 and TRBJ2-3; 11 positions agree with TRBD2. Germline V gene data show CDR1 as ENHRY and CDR2 as SYGVKD. The V and J ends lost 0 bases and 2 bases, in that order; junction bases with no gene match: 7. The CDR3 covers 18 residues. CDR3 region: CAISESLLTSGNTDTQYF. The CDR3 coding sequence is TGTGCCATCAGTGAGTCGTTGTTGACTAGCGGGAACACAGATACGCAGTATTTT.

The V and J genes are TRBV5-1 and TRBJ2-3; 9 nucleotides agree with TRBD2. Germline V CDR1 and CDR2: SGHRS, YFSETQ. The CDR3 runs to 15 residues. The junction had 7 bases not matched to a gene; V was cut back by 5 bases and J by 3 bases. The chain's CDR3 is CASRRSSGGTDTQYF. As DNA, the CDR3 is TGCGCCAGCAGACGTAGTAGCGGGGGTACAGATACGCAGTATTTT.

The rearrangement uses TRBV11-2 and TRBJ2-5; tentative D call: TRBD1 (6 bases). The CDR3 covers 15 residues. The V gene lost 1 base and the J gene lost 5 bases, with 14 bases spanning the gap. Germline-derived CDR1 and CDR2 are SGHAT and FQNNGV. The CDR3 loop is CASSLAAGGWETQYF. CDR3 sequence (DNA): TGTGCCAGCAGCTTAGCTGCTGGGGGCTGGGAGACCCAGTACTTC.

This sequence joins TRBV5-1 and TRBJ2-7; 10 bases align to TRBD1. With 5 bases clipped from V and 5 bases from J, the junction kept 10 bases outside the gene matches. Germline lookup yields CDR1 SGHRS and CDR2 YFSETQ. This CDR3 is built from 15 residues. CDR3 residues: CASRAGTGEIHEQYF. CDR3 nucleotides: TGCGCCAGCAGGGCAGGGACAGGGGAGATCCACGAGCAGTACTTC.

This clone was counted at least ten times. This chain connects TRBV12-3 or TRBV12-4 to TRBJ1-6; the D is unclear. V dropped 6 bases and J dropped 6 bases, with 6 bases sitting between them. This CDR3 is built from 12 residues. The CDR3 is CASSYRNSPLHF. CDR3 coding DNA: TGTGCCAGCAGCTACCGTAATTCACCCCTCCACTTT.